Reported below is one T cell receptor (beta chain). Its antigen remains unidentified. The data belong to a study of vaccination effects on CD4 cells after COVID-19. Repertoires were generated with immunoSEQ multiplex PCR, while TCRdb's copy carries only in-frame clones and drops some. Here the sample spans roughly 59,000 clones, 60% to 80% being singletons. Antigen-specific CD4+ T cells were expanded (with viral peptide pools) by the ViraFEST assay ahead of sequencing. The culture ran for approximately 10 days before CD4+ T cells were isolated. Either the BNT162b2 or mRNA-1273 vaccine was given to participants in two doses. Vaccine recipients lacked prior SARS-CoV-2 infection and had negative nucleocapsid antibodies. The researchers cultured fewer than 2.5 million PBMC per well with 8.5 to 10 IU/ml IL-2 and 8 to 10 ug/ml peptides. On days 3 and 7, fresh IL-2 medium replaced half the medium. Germline loops: CDR1 LGHDT, CDR2 YNNKEL (reference sequence). V lost 6 bases, J lost 5 bases, and 13 bases lay in between. The CDR3 contains 14 residues.

The chain recombines TRBV3-1 (or the pseudogene TRBV3-2) with TRBJ1-4; TRBD1 might be the D (6 bases). This specimen was CD4+ T cells from PBMCs cultured with HCoV-OC43 spike peptides, taken after COVID-19 vaccination. Described subset: HCoV-OC43 spike overlapping peptide pool stimulation. This receptor was identified in a human donor who received a COVID-19 vaccine. This CDR3 reads CASSRQATNEKLFF. The CDR3 nucleotides are TGTGCCAGCAGTCGACAGGCGACGAATGAAAAACTGTTTTTT.